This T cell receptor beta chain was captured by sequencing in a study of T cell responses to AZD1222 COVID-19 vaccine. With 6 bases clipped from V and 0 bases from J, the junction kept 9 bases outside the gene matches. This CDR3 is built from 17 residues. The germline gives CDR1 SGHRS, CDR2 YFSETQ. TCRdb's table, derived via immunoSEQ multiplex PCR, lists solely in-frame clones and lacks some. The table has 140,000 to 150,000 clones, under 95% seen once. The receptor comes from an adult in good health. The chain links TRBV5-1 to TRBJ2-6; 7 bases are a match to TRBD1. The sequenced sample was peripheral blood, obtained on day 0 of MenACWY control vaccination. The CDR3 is CASTGGTFVSGANVLTF. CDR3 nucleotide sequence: TGCGCCAGCACAGGGGGTACATTTGTCTCTGGGGCCAACGTCCTGACTTTC.